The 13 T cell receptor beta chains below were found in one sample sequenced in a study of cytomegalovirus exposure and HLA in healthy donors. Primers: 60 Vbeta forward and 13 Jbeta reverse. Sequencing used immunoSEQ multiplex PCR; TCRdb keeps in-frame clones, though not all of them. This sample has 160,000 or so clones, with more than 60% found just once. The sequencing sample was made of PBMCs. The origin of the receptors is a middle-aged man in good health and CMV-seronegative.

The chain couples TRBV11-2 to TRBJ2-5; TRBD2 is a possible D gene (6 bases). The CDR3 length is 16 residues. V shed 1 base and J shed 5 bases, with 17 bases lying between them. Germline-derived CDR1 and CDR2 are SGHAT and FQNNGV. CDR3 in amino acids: CASSLVGFGGGETQYF. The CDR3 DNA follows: TGTGCCAGCAGCTTAGTGGGCTTTGGGGGAGGCGAGACCCAGTACTTC.

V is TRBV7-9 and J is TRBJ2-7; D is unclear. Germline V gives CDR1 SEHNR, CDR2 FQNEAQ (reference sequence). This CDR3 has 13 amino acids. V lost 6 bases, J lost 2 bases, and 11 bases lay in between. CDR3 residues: CASSSANTYEQYF. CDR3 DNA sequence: TGTGCCAGCAGTTCTGCCAACACCTACGAGCAGTACTTC.

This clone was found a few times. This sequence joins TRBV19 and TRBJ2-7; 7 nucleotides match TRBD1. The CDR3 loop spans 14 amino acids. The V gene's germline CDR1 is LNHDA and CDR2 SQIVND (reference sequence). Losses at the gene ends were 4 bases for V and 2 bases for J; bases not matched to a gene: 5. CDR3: CASSTRDRTYEQYF. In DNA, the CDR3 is TGTGCCAGTAGTACCCGGGACAGAACCTACGAGCAGTACTTC.

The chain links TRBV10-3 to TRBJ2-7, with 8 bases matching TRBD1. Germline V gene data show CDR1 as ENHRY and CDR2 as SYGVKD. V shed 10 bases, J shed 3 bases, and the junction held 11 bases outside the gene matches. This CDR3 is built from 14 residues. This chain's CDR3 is CATQIRGPNYEQYF. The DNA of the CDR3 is TGTGCCACCCAAATCAGGGGGCCAAACTACGAGCAGTACTTC.

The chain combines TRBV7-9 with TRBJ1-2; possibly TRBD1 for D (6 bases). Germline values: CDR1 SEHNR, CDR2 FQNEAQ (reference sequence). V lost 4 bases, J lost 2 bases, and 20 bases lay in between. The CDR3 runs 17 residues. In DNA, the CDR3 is TGTGCCAGCAGCTGGCTCCGGGACGGGGGGCCGAACTATGGCTACACCTTC. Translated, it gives CASSWLRDGGPNYGYTF.

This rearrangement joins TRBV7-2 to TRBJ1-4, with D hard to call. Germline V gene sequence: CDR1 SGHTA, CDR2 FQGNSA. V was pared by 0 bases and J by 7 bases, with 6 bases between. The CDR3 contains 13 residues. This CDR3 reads CASSLAGVEKLFF. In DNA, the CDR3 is TGTGCCAGCAGCTTAGCAGGAGTTGAAAAACTGTTTTTT.

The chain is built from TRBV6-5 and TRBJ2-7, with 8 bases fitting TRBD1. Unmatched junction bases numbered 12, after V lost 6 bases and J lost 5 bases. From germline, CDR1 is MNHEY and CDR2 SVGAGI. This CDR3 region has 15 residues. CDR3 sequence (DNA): TGTGCCAGCAGCCCACGTGGGACAGGAGGACACGAGCAGTACTTC. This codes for CASSPRGTGGHEQYF.

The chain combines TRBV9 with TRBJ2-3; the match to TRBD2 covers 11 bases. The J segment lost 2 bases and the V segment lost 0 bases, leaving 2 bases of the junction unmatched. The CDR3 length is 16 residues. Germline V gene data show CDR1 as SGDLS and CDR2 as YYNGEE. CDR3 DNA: TGTGCCAGCAGCGTAGCGACTAGCGGGGCCACAGATACGCAGTATTTT. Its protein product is CASSVATSGATDTQYF.

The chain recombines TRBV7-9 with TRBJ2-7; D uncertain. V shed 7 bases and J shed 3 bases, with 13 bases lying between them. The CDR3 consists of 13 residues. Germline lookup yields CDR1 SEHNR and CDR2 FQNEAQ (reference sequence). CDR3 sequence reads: CASTSENYYEQYF. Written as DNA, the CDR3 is TGTGCCAGCACCTCGGAAAACTACTACGAGCAGTACTTC.

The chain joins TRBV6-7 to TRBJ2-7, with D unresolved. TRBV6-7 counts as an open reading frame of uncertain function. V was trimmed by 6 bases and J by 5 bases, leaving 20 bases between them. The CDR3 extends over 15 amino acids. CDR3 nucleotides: TGTGCCAGCAGCTATCAAAGACATGAGTTCCACGAGCAGTACTTC. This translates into CASSYQRHEFHEQYF.

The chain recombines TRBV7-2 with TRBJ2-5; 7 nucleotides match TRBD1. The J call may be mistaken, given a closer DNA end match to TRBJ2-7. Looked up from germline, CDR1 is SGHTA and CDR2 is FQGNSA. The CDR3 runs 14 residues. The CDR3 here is CASSFEGGPYEQYF. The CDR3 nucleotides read TGTGCCAGCAGCTTCGAAGGGGGCCCATACGAGCAGTACTTC.

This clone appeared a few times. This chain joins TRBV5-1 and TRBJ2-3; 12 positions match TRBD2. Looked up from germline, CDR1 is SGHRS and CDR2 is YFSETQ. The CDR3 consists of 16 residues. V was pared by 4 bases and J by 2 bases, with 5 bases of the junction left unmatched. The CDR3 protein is CASSPTSGGNTDTQYF. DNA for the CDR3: TGCGCCAGCAGCCCCACTAGCGGGGGGAACACAGATACGCAGTATTTT.

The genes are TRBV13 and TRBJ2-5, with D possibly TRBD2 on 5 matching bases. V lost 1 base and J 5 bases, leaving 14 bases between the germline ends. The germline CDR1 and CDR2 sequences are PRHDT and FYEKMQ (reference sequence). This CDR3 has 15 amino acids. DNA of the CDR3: TGTGCCAGCAGCTTAGAGGGTCGAGAGGGCGAGACCCAGTACTTC. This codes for CASSLEGREGETQYF. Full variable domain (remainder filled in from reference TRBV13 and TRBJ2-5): AAGVIQSPRHLIKEKRETATLKCYPIPRHDTVYWYQQGPGQDPQFLISFYEKMQSDKGSIPDRFSAQQFSDYHSELNMSSLELGDSALYFCASSLEGREGETQYFGPGTRLLVL.